This T cell receptor (beta chain) was obtained from a study of T cell responses to AZD1222 COVID-19 vaccine. Here immunoSEQ multiplex PCR was the method, and the copy in TCRdb shows in-frame clones only, minus some. The sample lists about 120,000 clones; around nine tenths were seen once. Per the germline V gene, CDR1 is SGHRS and CDR2 is YFSETQ. V was trimmed by 2 bases and J by 0 bases, leaving 14 bases between them. CDR3 length: 16 amino acids. The receptor's source is an adult who received the AZD1222 COVID-19 vaccine. The chain is built from TRBV5-1 and TRBJ1-1, with D possibly TRBD1 on 5 matching bases. Sequenced material: peripheral blood, taken 28 days after the second AZD1222 dose. DNA of the CDR3: TGCGCCAGCAGCTTTTTCAGGGCATCCATGAACACTGAAGCTTTCTTT. Its protein product is CASSFFRASMNTEAFF.